Listed below are T cell receptor beta chains from one sample, sequenced in a study of cytomegalovirus exposure and HLA in healthy donors. TCRdb keeps only in-frame clones here, not all; method: immunoSEQ multiplex PCR. The sample has 110,000 or so clones; 65% to 85% are singletons. Material for sequencing was PBMCs. These receptor sequences come from a man aged 50 to 59 in good health and CMV-seropositive. The CDR3 runs from the conserved cysteine through the conserved F or W. D genes are given only for firm matches. For some rows the clone size is stated as once, few or many, or as a class when expanded; others skip it.

j_call d_call clone_size v_call cdr3_nt cdr3_aa
TRBJ2-1 . . TRBV6-6 TGTGCCAGTAATTTAGCCTACAATGAGCAGTTCTTC CASNLAYNEQFF
TRBJ1-5 . few TRBV19 TGTGCCAGTAGTCGGGCGTGGGGCTCAAATCAGCCCCAGCATTTT CASSRAWGSNQPQHF
TRBJ2-7 TRBD2 . TRBV4-1 TGCGCCAGCAGCCAACGACTAGCGGGTGCAACCTACGAGCAGTACTTC CASSQRLAGATYEQYF
TRBJ2-7 TRBD1 few TRBV6-1 TGTGCCAGCAGCCCCTGGACAGGTAACAGGTACGAGCAGTACTTC CASSPWTGNRYEQYF
TRBJ2-1 . . TRBV6-1 TGTGCCAGCACCCTCGTCAATGAGCAGTTCTTC CASTLVNEQFF
TRBJ2-7 TRBD2 . TRBV5-5 TGTGCCAGCAGCTTTAGTTTGGCGGGGGGTCCCTACGAGCAGTACTTC CASSFSLAGGPYEQYF
TRBJ1-1 . . TRBV11-3 TGTGCCAGCAGATTCCTACCGGGTGGCGTTACTGAAGCTTTCTTT CASRFLPGGVTEAFF
TRBJ2-3 . . TRBV15 TGTGCCACCAGAGGAGGCGGAGGTACAGATACGCAGTATTTT CATRGGGGTDTQYF
TRBJ2-7 . . TRBV9 TGTGCCAGCAGCCTAGACCCCGACAGTTCCTACGAGCAGTACTTC CASSLDPDSSYEQYF
TRBJ2-5 . . TRBV2 TGTGCCAGCAGGCGCAGGGGGGTCGAGGCGGAGACCCAGTACTTC CASRRRGVEAETQYF
TRBJ1-4 . . TRBV19 TGTGCCAGTAGTATCGATAGGGGCGGCGAAAAACTGTTTTTT CASSIDRGGEKLFF
TRBJ2-1 . . TRBV6-4 TGTGCCAGCAACCAGGGATCAACCACCAACAATGAGCAGTTCTTC CASNQGSTTNNEQFF
TRBJ2-5 TRBD1 few TRBV7-8 TGTGCCAGCAGCGTCGACAGGGGGCCGGGAGAGACCCAGTACTTC CASSVDRGPGETQYF
TRBJ1-3 . . TRBV25-1 TGTGCCAGCAGTGAATATGGGCGGGAGATGACTGGAAACACCATATATTTT CASSEYGREMTGNTIYF
TRBJ2-1 . once TRBV7-2 TGTGCCAGCAGCCCTGTCCGCTCCTACAATGAGCAGTTCTTC CASSPVRSYNEQFF
TRBJ2-5 TRBD2 . TRBV5-1 TGCGCCAGCAGCTTAGCGGGAACACAAGAGACCCAGTACTTC CASSLAGTQETQYF
TRBJ1-3 TRBD1 few TRBV5-1 TGCGCCAGCTCCCCCCGCTCGGACAGGGATGGAAACACCATATATTTT CASSPRSDRDGNTIYF
TRBJ2-1 TRBD2 . TRBV14 TGTGCCAGCAGCTCTGGACTAGCGGGAGGGTGGCAGTTCTTC CASSSGLAGGWQFF
TRBJ2-7 TRBD2 . TRBV6-4 TGTGCCAGCAGTGACCGGAAAAGGGGGCAAAGGGCTAGCGGGAGTCTCGGATCCTACGAGCAGTACTTC CASSDRKRGQRASGSLGSYEQYF
TRBJ2-1 . . TRBV6-1 TGTGCCAGCAGTGGGTTTGGCTCCCCATACAATGAGCAGTTCTTC CASSGFGSPYNEQFF
TRBJ2-5 . . TRBV11-2 TGTGCCAGCAGCCCCGTTGTACAAGAGACCCAGTACTTC CASSPVVQETQYF
TRBJ2-6 . . TRBV19 TGTGCCAGCCGCAGGGTTCCCTCTGGGGCCAACGTCCTGACTTTC CASRRVPSGANVLTF
TRBJ2-6 TRBD1 . TRBV7-9 TGTGCCAGCAGCAAAAGAACAGGGGCTGGATTTTCTGGGGCCAACGTCCTGACTTTC CASSKRTGAGFSGANVLTF
TRBJ1-3 . . TRBV6-1 TGTGCCAGCAGTGAAAGCATCGGAAGCGCTGGAAACACCATATATTTT CASSESIGSAGNTIYF
TRBJ1-1 . few TRBV10-1 TGCGCCAGCAGTGCTACGAACACTGAAGCTTTCTTT CASSATNTEAFF
TRBJ1-1 . . TRBV6-5 TGTGCCAGCAGTTCTGGACAGCTCATGAACACTGAAGCTTTCTTT CASSSGQLMNTEAFF
TRBJ1-2 TRBD1 . TRBV7-9 TGTGCCAGCAGCTATTCGACAGGGGGCGAGGCTGGCTACACCTTC CASSYSTGGEAGYTF
TRBJ1-2 TRBD1 few TRBV5-1 TGCGCCAGCAGCGAGGGACAGGGAGCCTATGGCTACACCTTC CASSEGQGAYGYTF
TRBJ2-1 . . TRBV2 TGTGCCAGCAAAAGGGAGCTAGCAGCCGATGAGCAGTTCTTC CASKRELAADEQFF
TRBJ1-6 . . TRBV28 TGTGCCAGCAGCGGCTACACAGGGACCAATTCACCCCTCCACTTT CASSGYTGTNSPLHF
TRBJ2-1 TRBD2 . TRBV14 TGTGCCAGCAGCCAAGCCTATAGCGGGAAGTTCAATGAGCAGTTCTTC CASSQAYSGKFNEQFF
TRBJ1-2 TRBD1 . TRBV5-4 TGTGCCAGCAGCCAGCGGGGACAGGGTGAATGGGGCTACACCTTC CASSQRGQGEWGYTF
TRBJ2-5 . . TRBV5-1 TGCGCCAGCAGAACGACTACCCAAGAGACCCAGTACTTC CASRTTTQETQYF
TRBJ2-2 TRBD1 . TRBV5-8 TGTGCCAGCAGGGACAGGGGGGGGACCGGGGAGCTGTTTTTT CASRDRGGTGELFF
TRBJ1-1 TRBD1 few TRBV5-4 TGTGCCAGCAGCTCAACTGTGACAGGGAGGACTGAAGCTTTCTTT CASSSTVTGRTEAFF
TRBJ1-5 . . TRBV7-9 TGTGCCAGCAGCATAGGGGAGCATAGCAATCAGCCCCAGCATTTT CASSIGEHSNQPQHF